This TCR beta chain was sequenced during a study of blood T cell repertoires in COVID-19. Trimming took 3 bases from V and 0 from J; bases not matched to a gene: 6. This CDR3 is built from 18 residues. Per the germline V gene, CDR1 is LNHDA and CDR2 is SQIVND (reference sequence). Generated by immunoSEQ multiplex PCR, the TCRdb table keeps only in-frame clones and is missing some. The sample comprises around 500,000 clones, approximately 85% of which are singletons, and 3.2% rests with the top ten. The rearrangement uses TRBV19 and TRBJ2-6, with 9 bases matching TRBD1. The origin of this receptor is a human donor in a cohort sampled during active COVID-19. What was sequenced was peripheral blood. The CDR3 region is CASSMIGTGSSGANVLTF. DNA of the CDR3: TGTGCCAGTAGTATGATCGGGACAGGGAGCTCTGGGGCCAACGTCCTGACTTTC. Full variable domain (rest looked up from reference TRBV19 and TRBJ2-6): DGGITQSPKYLFRKEGQNVTLSCEQNLNHDAMYWYRQDPGQGLRLIYYSQIVNDFQKGDIAEGYSVSREKKESFPLTVTSAQKNPTAFYLCASSMIGTGSSGANVLTFGAGSRLTVL.